Listed below are T cell receptor beta chains from one sample, sequenced in a study of OX40 agonist ivuxolimab in advanced cancers. Profiled with immunoSEQ multiplex PCR; TCRdb holds only in-frame clones, not every one. The sample shows tens of thousands of clones, 75% to 85% of them seen only once. Sequenced here: CD4+ or CD8+ T cells sorted from blood, sampled in a trial of the OX40 agonist ivuxolimab. Receptor source: an adult with an advanced solid tumor such as melanoma, head and neck, liver or kidney cancer. Each CDR3 is given with its conserved first and last residue. The D gene is left open where the match is weak. Not every row has a clone size; where given, it reads once, few, many or a size class.

j_gene,d_gene,abundance,v_gene,CDR3nt,CDR3aa
TRBJ2-5,.,.,TRBV7-6,TGTGCCAGCAGCTTTGGGCAGGGTGGAGAGACCCAGTACTTC,CASSFGQGGETQYF
TRBJ2-4,TRBD1,.,TRBV19,TGTGCCAGTAGTCCCACCCGACAGGGGTCCAAAAACATTCAGTACTTC,CASSPTRQGSKNIQYF
TRBJ1-6,TRBD1,.,TRBV7-2,TGTGCCAGCAGCCAACAGGCCGGGACAGCTCATTTT,CASSQQAGTAHF
TRBJ2-1,TRBD2,.,TRBV5-1,TGCGCCAGCACTAGCGGGATCGATGAGCAGTTCTTC,CASTSGIDEQFF
TRBJ1-4,TRBD1,.,TRBV28,TGTGCCAGCAGAAAACAGGGGGCGAGTGAAAAACTGTTTTTT,CASRKQGASEKLFF
TRBJ2-3,TRBD1,.,TRBV14,TGTGCCAGCAGCCCCCTAGGGACAGGGCTGACGCAGTATTTT,CASSPLGTGLTQYF
TRBJ1-2,TRBD1,few,TRBV2,TGTGCCAGCAGTCTACCGGGACAGGGGTACACCTTC,CASSLPGQGYTF
TRBJ1-2,.,.,TRBV30,TGTGCCTGGAGCCCCCGCGGGGGTGTTAACTATGGCTACACCTTC,CAWSPRGGVNYGYTF
TRBJ2-2,TRBD2,.,TRBV10-3,TGTGCCATCAGTGAGTCGAGGCTAGCGGTAAATCCTAACACCGGGGAGCTGTTTTTT,CAISESRLAVNPNTGELFF
TRBJ2-7,.,.,TRBV28,TGTGCCAGCAGTTTTAGGCGGAACTACGAGCAGTACTTC,CASSFRRNYEQYF
TRBJ1-1,.,once,TRBV9,TGTGCCAGCAGCCCCCGAGGGGTGTTGAACACTGAAGCTTTCTTT,CASSPRGVLNTEAFF